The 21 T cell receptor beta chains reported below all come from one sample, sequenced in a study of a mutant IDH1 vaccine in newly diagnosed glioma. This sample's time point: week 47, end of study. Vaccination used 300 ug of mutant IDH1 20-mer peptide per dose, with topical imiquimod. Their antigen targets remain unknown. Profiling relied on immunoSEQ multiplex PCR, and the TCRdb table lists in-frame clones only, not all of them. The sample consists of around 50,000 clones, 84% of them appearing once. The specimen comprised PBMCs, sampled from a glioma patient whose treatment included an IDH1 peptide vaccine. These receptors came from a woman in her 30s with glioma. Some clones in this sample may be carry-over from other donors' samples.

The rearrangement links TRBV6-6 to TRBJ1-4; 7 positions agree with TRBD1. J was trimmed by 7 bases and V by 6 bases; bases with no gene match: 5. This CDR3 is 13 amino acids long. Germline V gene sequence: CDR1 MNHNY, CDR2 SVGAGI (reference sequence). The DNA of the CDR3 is TGTGCCAGCAGCCAACAGGGGCGTGAAAAACTGTTTTTT. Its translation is CASSQQGREKLFF.

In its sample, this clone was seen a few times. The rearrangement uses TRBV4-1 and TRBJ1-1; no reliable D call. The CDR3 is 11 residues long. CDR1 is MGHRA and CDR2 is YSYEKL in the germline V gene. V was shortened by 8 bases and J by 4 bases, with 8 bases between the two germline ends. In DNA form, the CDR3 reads TGCGCCAGCCGGGCAGGCACTGAAGCTTTCTTT. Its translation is CASRAGTEAFF.

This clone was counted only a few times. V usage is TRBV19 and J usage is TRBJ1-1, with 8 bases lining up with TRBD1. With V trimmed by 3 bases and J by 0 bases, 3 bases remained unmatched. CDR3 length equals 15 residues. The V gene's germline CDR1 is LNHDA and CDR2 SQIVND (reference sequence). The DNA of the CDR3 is TGTGCCAGTAGTATCTTGACAGGGGTGAACACTGAAGCTTTCTTT. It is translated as CASSILTGVNTEAFF. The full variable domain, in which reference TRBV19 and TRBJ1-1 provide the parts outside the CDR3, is DGGITQSPKYLFRKEGQNVTLSCEQNLNHDAMYWYRQDPGQGLRLIYYSQIVNDFQKGDIAEGYSVSREKKESFPLTVTSAQKNPTAFYLCASSILTGVNTEAFFGQGTRLTVV.

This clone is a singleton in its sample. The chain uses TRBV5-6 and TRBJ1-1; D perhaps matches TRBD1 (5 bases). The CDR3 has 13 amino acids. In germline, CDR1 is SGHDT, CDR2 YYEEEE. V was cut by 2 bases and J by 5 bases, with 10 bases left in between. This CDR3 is CASSFRGGTEAFF. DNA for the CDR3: TGTGCCAGCAGCTTCCGGGGCGGGACTGAAGCTTTCTTT.

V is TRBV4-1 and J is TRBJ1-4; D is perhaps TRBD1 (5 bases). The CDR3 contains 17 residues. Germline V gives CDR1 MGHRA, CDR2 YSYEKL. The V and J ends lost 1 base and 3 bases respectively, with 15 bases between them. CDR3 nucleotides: TGCGCCAGCAGCCAAGCGCCAGGGAGACGAGCTAATGAAAAACTGTTTTTT. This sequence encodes CASSQAPGRRANEKLFF.

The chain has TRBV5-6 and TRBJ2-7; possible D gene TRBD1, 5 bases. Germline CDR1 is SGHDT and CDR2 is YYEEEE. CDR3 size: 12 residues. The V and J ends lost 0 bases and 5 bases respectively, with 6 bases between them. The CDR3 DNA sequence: TGTGCCAGCAGCTTGGGGGGCCACGAGCAGTACTTC. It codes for CASSLGGHEQYF.

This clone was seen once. The CDR3 reads CASSFNADSYEQYF. The CDR3 bases are TGTGCCAGCAGCTTTAATGCAGACTCCTACGAGCAGTACTTC. The chain carries TRBV5-4 and TRBJ2-7; D uncertain. The ends were cut back, 2 bases at V and 0 bases at J, with 9 bases in the middle. CDR3 length: 14 amino acids. Germline V gene data show CDR1 as SGHNT and CDR2 as YYREEE (reference sequence).

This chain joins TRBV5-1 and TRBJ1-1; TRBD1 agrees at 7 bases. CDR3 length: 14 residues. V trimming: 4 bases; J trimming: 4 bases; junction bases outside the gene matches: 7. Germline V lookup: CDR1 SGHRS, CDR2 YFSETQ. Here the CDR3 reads CASSPTGWGTEAFF. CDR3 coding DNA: TGCGCCAGCAGCCCGACAGGGTGGGGCACTGAAGCTTTCTTT.

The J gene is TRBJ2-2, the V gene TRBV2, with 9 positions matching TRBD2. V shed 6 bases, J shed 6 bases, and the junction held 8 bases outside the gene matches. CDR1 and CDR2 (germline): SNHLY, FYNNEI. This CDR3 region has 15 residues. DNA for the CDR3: TGTGCCAGCAGGTCTAGCGGGACTTCGGCCGGGGAGCTGTTTTTT. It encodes CASRSSGTSAGELFF.

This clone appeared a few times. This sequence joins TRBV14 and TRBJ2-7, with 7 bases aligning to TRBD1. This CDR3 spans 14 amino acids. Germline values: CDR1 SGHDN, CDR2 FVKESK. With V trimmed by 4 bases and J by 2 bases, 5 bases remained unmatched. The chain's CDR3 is CASSLITGAYEQYF. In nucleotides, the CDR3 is TGTGCCAGCAGCCTCATAACAGGGGCCTACGAGCAGTACTTC.

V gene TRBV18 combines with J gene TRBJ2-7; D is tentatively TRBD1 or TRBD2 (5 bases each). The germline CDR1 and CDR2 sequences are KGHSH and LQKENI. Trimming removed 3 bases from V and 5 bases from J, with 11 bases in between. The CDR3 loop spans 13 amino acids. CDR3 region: CASSPERGDEQYF. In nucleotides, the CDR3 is TGTGCCAGCTCACCGGAGAGGGGCGACGAGCAGTACTTC.

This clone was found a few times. CDR3 coding DNA: TGTGCCAGCAGTGAGGATTTAAGCAATCAGCCCCAGCATTTT. It codes for CASSEDLSNQPQHF. This chain uses TRBV2 with TRBJ1-5; no reliable D call. Deletions cut 3 bases from V and 1 base from J, with 7 bases between. The CDR3 is 14 residues long. CDR1 and CDR2 (germline): SNHLY, FYNNEI.

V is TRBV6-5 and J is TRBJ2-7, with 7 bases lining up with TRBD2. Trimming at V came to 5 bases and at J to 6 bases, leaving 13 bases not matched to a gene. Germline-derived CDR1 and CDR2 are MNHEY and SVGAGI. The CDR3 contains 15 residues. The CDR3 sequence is CASSPTGGSVGEQYF. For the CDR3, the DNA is TGTGCCAGCAGTCCTACTGGCGGGAGCGTCGGCGAGCAGTACTTC.

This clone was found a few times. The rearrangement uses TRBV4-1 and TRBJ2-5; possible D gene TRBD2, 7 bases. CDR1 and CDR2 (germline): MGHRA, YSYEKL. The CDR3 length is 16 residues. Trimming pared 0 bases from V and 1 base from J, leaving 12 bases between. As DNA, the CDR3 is TGCGCCAGCAGCCAAGATGGGGGGGCACTCCAAGAGACCCAGTACTTC. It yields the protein CASSQDGGALQETQYF.

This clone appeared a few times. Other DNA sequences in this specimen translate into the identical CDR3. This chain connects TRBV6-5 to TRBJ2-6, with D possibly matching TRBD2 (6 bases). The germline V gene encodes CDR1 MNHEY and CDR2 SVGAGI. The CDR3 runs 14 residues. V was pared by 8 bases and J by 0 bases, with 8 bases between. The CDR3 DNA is TGTGCCAGCGGGGGAGGCTCTGGGGCCAACGTCCTGACTTTC. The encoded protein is CASGGGSGANVLTF.

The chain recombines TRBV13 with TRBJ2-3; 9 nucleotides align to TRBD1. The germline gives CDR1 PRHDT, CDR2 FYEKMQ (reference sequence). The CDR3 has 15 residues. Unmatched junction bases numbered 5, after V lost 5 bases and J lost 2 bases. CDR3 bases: TGTGCCAGCAGCCACGGACAGGGGATCACAGATACGCAGTATTTT. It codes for CASSHGQGITDTQYF.

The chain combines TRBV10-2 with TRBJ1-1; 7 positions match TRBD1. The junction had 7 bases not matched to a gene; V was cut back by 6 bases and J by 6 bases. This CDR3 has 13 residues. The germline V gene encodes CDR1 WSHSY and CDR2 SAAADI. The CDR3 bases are TGCGCCAGCAGCCTCGACAGGGCCCCTGAAGCTTTCTTT. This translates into CASSLDRAPEAFF.

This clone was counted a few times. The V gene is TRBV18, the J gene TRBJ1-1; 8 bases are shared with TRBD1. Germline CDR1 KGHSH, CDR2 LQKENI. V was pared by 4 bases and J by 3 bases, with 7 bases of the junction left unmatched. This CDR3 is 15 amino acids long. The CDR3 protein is CASSQSGQGHTEAFF. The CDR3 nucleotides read TGTGCCAGCTCACAAAGCGGACAGGGCCACACTGAAGCTTTCTTT.

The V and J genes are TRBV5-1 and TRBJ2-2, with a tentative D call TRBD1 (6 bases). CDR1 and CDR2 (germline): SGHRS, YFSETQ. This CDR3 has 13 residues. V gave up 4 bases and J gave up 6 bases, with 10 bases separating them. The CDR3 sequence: CASSLWTAGELFF. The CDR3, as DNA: TGCGCCAGCAGCCTGTGGACAGCCGGGGAGCTGTTTTTT.

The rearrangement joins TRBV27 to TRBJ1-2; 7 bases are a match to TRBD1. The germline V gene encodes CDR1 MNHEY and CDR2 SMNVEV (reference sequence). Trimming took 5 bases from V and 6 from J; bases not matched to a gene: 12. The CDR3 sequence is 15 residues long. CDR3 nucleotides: TGTGCCAGCAGTCCTAGGACAGGCCCCATTAATGGCTACACCTTC. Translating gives CASSPRTGPINGYTF.

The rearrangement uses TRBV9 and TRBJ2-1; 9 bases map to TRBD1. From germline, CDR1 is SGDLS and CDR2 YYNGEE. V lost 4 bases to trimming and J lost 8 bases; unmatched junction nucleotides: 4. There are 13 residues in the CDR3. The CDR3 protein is CASSYRGQYEQFF. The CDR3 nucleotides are TGTGCCAGCAGCTACAGGGGGCAATATGAGCAGTTCTTC.